This T cell receptor beta chain was retrieved from a study of cytomegalovirus exposure and HLA in healthy donors. Between the trimmed V and J ends, which lost 2 bases and 1 base, there was a span of 9 bases. The length of the CDR3 is 14 residues. Germline values: CDR1 SGHNT, CDR2 YYREEE (reference sequence). This cohort consisted of healthy bone marrow donors. This donor had no CMV serostatus on record. The PCR ran on 60 Vbeta and 13 Jbeta primers. The method was immunoSEQ multiplex PCR; TCRdb's version includes in-frame clones alone and lacks a portion of them. This table has roughly 120,000 clones, approximately 80% appearing once. Overall study results and limits: Analysis performed later found over 15,000 TCR beta sequences associated with HLA alleles at 0.05 false discovery rate. Several of the most significant clusters were apparently associated with common viral pathogens in a later analysis.

Comments on this clone: What it binds is unknown.

Sample: PBMCs. The clonotype originates from a human donor in good health. V gene TRBV5-4 combines with J gene TRBJ1-1; D call uncertain. The DNA of the CDR3 is TGTGCCAGCAGCTTTTCGGGTACGAACACTGAAGCTTTCTTT. Translated, it gives CASSFSGTNTEAFF.